The present T cell receptor beta chain was sequenced within a study of T-cell reconstitution after alpha-beta-depleted transplantation in children. The CDR3 is 17 amino acids. CDR1 and CDR2 (germline): LNHNV, YYDKDF (reference sequence). Losses at the gene ends were 6 bases for V and 2 bases for J; bases not matched to a gene: 13. Preparation of the TCRbeta library involved a method that used unique molecular identifiers. One entry per CDR3 protein, called by TCRdb with MiXCR from the PCR reads. The data contain some 500,000 distinct CDR3 sequences, 15% to 20% of them seen just once; the ten biggest clones take up 3.3%.

This chain uses TRBV15 with TRBJ2-1; 7 positions match TRBD1. The clonotype originates from a human donor who donated a stem cell graft to a child with acute lymphoblastic leukemia. The source material was PBMCs from the stem cell graft donor, sampled from the stem cell graft. The CDR3 nucleotides are TGTGCCACCAGTGGAGCTCCGGGACAGACTACCTACAATGAGCAGTTCTTC. It yields the protein CATSGAPGQTTYNEQFF.